The 22 T cell receptor beta chains below all came from one sample that was sequenced in a study of blood T cells in healthy people across ages. Using a J-beta primer mix together with a sample-barcoded 5' primer, a second PCR was run for roughly 7 to 11 cycles. One entry per CDR3 protein, called by TCRdb with MiXCR from the 5' RACE reads. The data show approximately 730,000 distinct CDR3 sequences, approximately 53% seen once. The sample taken for sequencing was blood. The receptor set was obtained from a man older than 75 in good health.

In DNA, the CDR3 is TGTGCCAGTAGTATCGGGGATATCTATGGCTACACCTTC. Amino acid sequence: CASSIGDIYGYTF. The V and J genes are TRBV19 and TRBJ1-2; no firm D call. CDR3 size: 13 residues. V lost 3 bases and J 4 bases, leaving 9 bases between the germline ends. Germline V gives CDR1 LNHDA, CDR2 SQIVND (reference sequence).

As for this clonotype: A junction end diverges from the germline sequence, so it may reflect a read error. The V gene is TRBV5-1, the J gene TRBJ1-1; 7 nucleotides align to TRBD1. Germline values: CDR1 SGHRS, CDR2 YFSETQ. The CDR3 extends over 15 amino acids. The CDR3 DNA follows: TGCGCCAGCAGCGATCCAAGACAGGGAGACACTGTAGCTTTCTTT. Amino acid sequence: CASSDPRQGDTVAFF.

V and J are TRBV6-6 and TRBJ2-1, with D unclear. The length of the CDR3 is 15 residues. Per germline, CDR1 MNHNY and CDR2 SVGAGI (reference sequence). Trimming took off 2 bases at V and 4 bases at J, with 12 bases between the two ends. The CDR3 bases are TGTGCCAGCAGTTACGAAGGACGAGCGTACAATGAGCAGTTCTTC. As protein: CASSYEGRAYNEQFF.

The chain couples TRBV18 to TRBJ2-3; 8 positions agree with TRBD1. V lost 3 bases to trimming and J lost 2 bases; unmatched junction nucleotides: 7. Germline CDR1 KGHSH, CDR2 LQKENI. This CDR3 contains 16 residues. The DNA of the CDR3 is TGTGCCAGCTCACCTATCCAGGGGGCAGCCACAGATACGCAGTATTTT. Its protein is CASSPIQGAATDTQYF. The full variable domain, with the rest looked up from reference TRBV18 and TRBJ2-3, is NAGVMQNPRHLVRRRGQEARLRCSPMKGHSHVYWYRQLPEEGLKFMVYLQKENIIDESGMPKERFSAEFPKEGPSILRIQQVVRGDSAAYFCASSPIQGAATDTQYFGPGTRLTVL.

This chain uses TRBV11-2 with TRBJ2-7; either TRBD1 or TRBD2 may supply D (5 bases each). Trimming left V 5 bases short and J 2 bases short, with 19 bases between. The germline V gene encodes CDR1 SGHAT and CDR2 FQNNGV. The CDR3 sequence is 16 residues long. The CDR3 protein is CASSIPGIGAAYEQYF. CDR3 nucleotide sequence: TGTGCCAGCAGCATCCCCGGGATAGGGGCGGCCTACGAGCAGTACTTC. Variable domain in full (rest from reference TRBV11-2 and TRBJ2-7): EAGVAQSPRYKIIEKRQSVAFWCNPISGHATLYWYQQILGQGPKLLIQFQNNGVVDDSQLPKDRFSAERLKGVDSTLKIQPAKLEDSAVYLCASSIPGIGAAYEQYFGPGTRLTVT.

The chain joins TRBV6-4 to TRBJ2-1; D could derive from TRBD1 or TRBD2 (5 bases each). Germline loops: CDR1 MRHNA, CDR2 SNTAGT. The CDR3 has 14 residues. V lost 0 bases and J lost 6, with 9 bases in between. Here the CDR3 DNA reads TGTGCCAGCAGTGACTCCGGGGACCCCAATGAGCAGTTCTTC. It encodes CASSDSGDPNEQFF.

This clonotype was seen a handful of times. The rearrangement links TRBV12-3 or TRBV12-4 to TRBJ1-2; D is undetermined. V was trimmed by 5 bases and J by 5 bases, leaving 15 bases between them. The CDR3 has 14 amino acids. CDR3 protein: CASSPLVAAYGYTF. The CDR3 DNA reads as TGTGCCAGCAGTCCTCTCGTCGCGGCTTATGGCTACACCTTC.

This clonotype was seen only a few times. CDR3 coding DNA: TGCAGCGTTCTACTTGGACAGGGGATGTACGAGCAGTACTTC. Translated: CSVLLGQGMYEQYF. The chain is built from TRBV29-1 and TRBJ2-4, with TRBD1 identical over 9 bases. The J call may be wrong; the DNA end is better matched by TRBJ2-7. Germline lookup yields CDR1 SQVTM and CDR2 ANQGSEA. CDR3 length: 14 amino acids.

This clonotype occurred once. V usage is TRBV6-1 and J usage is TRBJ2-7, with D possibly TRBD1 on 6 matching bases. This CDR3 comprises 15 residues. Germline CDR1 and CDR2: MNHNS and SASEGT. The V end lost 2 bases, the J end lost 1 base, and 12 bases lay between the germline ends. CDR3 sequence: CASSELGRGSYEQYF. Here the CDR3 DNA reads TGTGCCAGCAGTGAACTCGGCAGGGGTTCCTACGAGCAGTACTTC.

The chain recombines TRBV25-1 with TRBJ2-1, with D uncertain. V gave up 2 bases and J gave up 14 bases, with 16 bases separating them. CDR1 is MGHDK, CDR2 SYGVNS, per germline. This CDR3 is built from 13 residues. In DNA, the CDR3 is TGTGCCAGCAGTGAACAGTTGCGACAAGGAGAGTTCTTC. Its translation: CASSEQLRQGEFF.

The V call is TRBV12-3 or TRBV12-4, the J call TRBJ1-2; 9 bases agree with TRBD1. CDR3 length: 13 amino acids. After removal of 7 bases from V and 8 bases from J, the junction contained 8 bases not matched to a gene. The DNA for the CDR3 is TGTGCCAGCAATCCGGGACAGGGCGGCGGCTACACCTTC. This gives the protein CASNPGQGGGYTF.

The chain joins TRBV29-1 to TRBJ2-7; TRBD1 agrees at 8 bases. In germline, CDR1 is SQVTM, CDR2 ANQGSEA. J gave up 4 bases and V 4 bases, and 6 bases lay outside the gene matches. The CDR3 extends over 13 amino acids. The CDR3 nucleotides are TGCAGCGTTGGCCAGGGGGCGGGGTACGAGCAGTACTTC. Translated: CSVGQGAGYEQYF.

The rearrangement links TRBV20-1 to TRBJ2-1; D perhaps matches TRBD2 (6 bases). The CDR3 extends over 15 amino acids. With 3 bases removed from V and 2 bases from J, the gap between germline ends came to 14 bases. Germline V gene data show CDR1 as DFQATT and CDR2 as SNEGSKA (reference sequence). CDR3 in DNA: TGCAGTGCTAGGGAGACTAGAATCGCCTACAATGAGCAGTTCTTC. As protein: CSARETRIAYNEQFF.

The table lists this clonotype with a few counts. The CDR3 reads CASTLDRGQETQYF. CDR3 in DNA: TGTGCCAGCACCCTGGACAGGGGCCAAGAGACCCAGTACTTC. The J gene is TRBJ2-5, the V gene TRBV3-1; 9 bases align to TRBD1. Per germline, CDR1 LGHDT and CDR2 YNNKEL (reference sequence). J gave up 1 base and V 7 bases, and 4 bases lay outside the gene matches. The CDR3 is 14 amino acids.

In regard to this clonotype: A junction end diverges from the germline sequence, so it may reflect a read error. The V and J genes are TRBV4-3 and TRBJ2-3; tentatively, D is TRBD1 or TRBD2 (6 bases each). The CDR3 length is 19 residues. The germline V gene has CDR1 LGHNA and CDR2 YSLEER. The CDR3 spells CASSQEGGSGEATTGTQYF. CDR3 DNA: TGCGCCAGTAGCCAAGAAGGGGGGAGTGGGGAGGCCACCACAGGTACGCAGTATTTT.

V usage is TRBV7-9 and J usage is TRBJ1-6, with 7 bases identical to TRBD1. Germline assignment: CDR1 SEHNR and CDR2 FQNEAQ (reference sequence). V was clipped by 0 bases and J by 7 bases; unmatched bases: 3. The CDR3 is 15 amino acids. This CDR3 is CASSLAGGQNSPLHF. In DNA, the CDR3 is TGTGCCAGCAGCTTAGCGGGGGGACAGAATTCACCCCTCCACTTT.

The rearrangement uses TRBV18 and TRBJ2-1, with 7 bases matching TRBD2. Germline V gene sequence: CDR1 KGHSH, CDR2 LQKENI. The CDR3 runs to 15 residues. The V gene end was trimmed by 2 bases and the J gene end by 4 bases; junction bases not matched to a gene: 5. CDR3 residues: CASSPYSGTYNEQFF. CDR3 coding DNA: TGTGCCAGCTCACCATACAGCGGGACTTACAATGAGCAGTTCTTC.

This clonotype was recorded a few times. The CDR3 sequence is CASSHASGSSYNEQFF. CDR3 nucleotide sequence: TGCGCCAGCAGCCACGCTAGCGGGAGCTCCTACAATGAGCAGTTCTTC. V usage is TRBV5-1 and J usage is TRBJ2-1; the match to TRBD2 covers 10 bases. The J segment lost 0 bases and the V segment lost 4 bases, leaving 4 bases of the junction unmatched. CDR1 and CDR2 from the germline V gene are SGHRS and YFSETQ. The CDR3 length is 16 residues.

The chain links TRBV11-2 to TRBJ2-1, with D hard to call. Germline V gene lookup returns CDR1 SGHAT and CDR2 FQNNGV. Deletions cut 5 bases from V and 4 bases from J, with 15 bases between. CDR3 length: 15 amino acids. The CDR3 DNA reads TGTGCCAGCAGCACCACGGTGACTGATTACAATGAGCAGTTCTTC. Translation gives CASSTTVTDYNEQFF.

The gene calls are TRBV3-1 and TRBJ2-1; 7 bases align to TRBD2. The DNA end favors TRBJ2-7, so the J call may be wrong. This CDR3 has 13 amino acids. The germline V gene encodes CDR1 LGHDT and CDR2 YNNKEL (reference sequence). In nucleotides, the CDR3 is TGTGCCAGCAGACCGGGCGGGAGTGATGAGCAGTACTTC. Encoded protein: CASRPGGSDEQYF.

V gene TRBV10-3 combines with J gene TRBJ2-7; tentative D call: TRBD2 (7 bases). CDR1 ENHRY and CDR2 SYGVKD come from the germline V gene. With 1 base removed from V and 5 bases from J, the gap between germline ends came to 15 bases. CDR3 length equals 15 residues. CDR3 amino acids: CAISELQGGGNEQYF. For the CDR3, the DNA is TGTGCCATCAGTGAGTTACAGGGAGGGGGAAACGAGCAGTACTTC.

This chain connects TRBV20-1 to TRBJ2-3, with TRBD1 matching over 10 bases. The CDR3 is made up of 15 amino acids. The V gene's germline CDR1 is DFQATT and CDR2 SNEGSKA (reference sequence). The junction had 6 bases not matched to a gene; V was cut back by 5 bases and J by 1 base. This chain's CDR3 is CSAGDRGPGTDTQYF. The DNA of the CDR3 is TGCAGTGCTGGGGACAGGGGCCCGGGCACAGATACGCAGTATTTT.